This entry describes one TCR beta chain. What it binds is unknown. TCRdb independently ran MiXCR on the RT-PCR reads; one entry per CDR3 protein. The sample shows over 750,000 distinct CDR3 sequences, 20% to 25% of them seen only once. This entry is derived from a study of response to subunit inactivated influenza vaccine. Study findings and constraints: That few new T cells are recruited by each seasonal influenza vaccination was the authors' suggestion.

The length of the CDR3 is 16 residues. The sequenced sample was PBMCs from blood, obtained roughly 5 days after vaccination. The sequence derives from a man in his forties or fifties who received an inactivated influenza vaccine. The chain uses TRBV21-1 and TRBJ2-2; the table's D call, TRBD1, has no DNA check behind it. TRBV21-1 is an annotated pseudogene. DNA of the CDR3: TGTGCCAGCAGCGGCTCCGGGACACATAACACCGGGGAGCTGTTTTTT. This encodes CASSGSGTHNTGELFF.